These 26 T cell receptor beta chains originate from one sample sequenced in a study of graft-versus-host responses after intestinal transplantation. Their antigen targets remain unknown. Generated by immunoSEQ multiplex PCR, the TCRdb table keeps only in-frame clones and is missing some. This table holds 140,000 or so clones, roughly 91% found once. The sample consisted of unstimulated CD4+ T cells sorted from spleen or lymph node cells, taken before intestinal transplant. These receptors originate from a human donor who received an intestinal transplant.

This clone came up once. The V call is TRBV29-1, the J call TRBJ1-2; 7 nucleotides match TRBD1. This CDR3 is built from 12 residues. Trimming took 6 bases from V and 8 from J; bases not matched to a gene: 9. Germline values: CDR1 SQVTM, CDR2 ANQGSEA. The CDR3 spells CSVTDRMGGYTF. Here the CDR3 DNA reads TGCAGCGTAACGGACAGGATGGGCGGCTACACCTTC.

The V gene is TRBV28, the J gene TRBJ2-7, with 10 bases aligning to TRBD2. The J segment lost 2 bases and the V segment lost 4 bases, leaving 14 bases of the junction unmatched. The germline gives CDR1 MDHEN, CDR2 SYDVKM. This CDR3 spans 18 amino acids. CDR3 coding DNA: TGTGCCAGCAGTTCCTTAATTTCAGCGGGAGGGCCTACCTACGAGCAGTACTTC. Residues: CASSSLISAGGPTYEQYF.

The CDR3 here is CASSSGDRGGNTEAFF. CDR3 sequence (DNA): TGTGCCAGTAGTTCAGGGGACAGGGGAGGTAACACTGAAGCTTTCTTT. The chain employs TRBV19 and TRBJ1-1, with 10 bases that match TRBD1. CDR3 length equals 16 residues. The V segment lost 5 bases and the J segment 2 bases; nucleotides outside the gene matches: 8. Germline V gene data show CDR1 as LNHDA and CDR2 as SQIVND (reference sequence).

The V call is TRBV6-5, the J call TRBJ2-5; 7 bases line up with TRBD2. V dropped 3 bases and J dropped 2; count of bases not matched to a gene: 3. Germline V lookup: CDR1 MNHEY, CDR2 SVGAGI. The CDR3 has 14 residues. For the CDR3, the DNA is TGTGCCAGCAGTTATAGGCGGGAGCAAGAGACCCAGTACTTC. This encodes CASSYRREQETQYF.

V usage is TRBV9 and J usage is TRBJ2-2; D uncertain. This CDR3 region has 14 residues. Trimming left V 0 bases short and J 1 base short, with 4 bases between. Germline V gives CDR1 SGDLS, CDR2 YYNGEE. CDR3 loop: CASSVVQNTGELFF. Written as DNA, the CDR3 is TGTGCCAGCAGCGTAGTCCAGAACACCGGGGAGCTGTTTTTT.

The J gene is TRBJ2-4, the V gene TRBV6-5, with 7 bases identical to TRBD2. The ends lost 5 bases at V and 9 bases at J; junction bases unmatched: 10. The CDR3 consists of 14 residues. Germline V gene lookup returns CDR1 MNHEY and CDR2 SVGAGI. For the CDR3, the DNA is TGTGCCAGCAGTAAATTCGGACTAGGAGCCATTCAGTACTTC. Translating it yields CASSKFGLGAIQYF.

This rearrangement joins TRBV6-1 to TRBJ2-3; TRBD2 matches 13 bases. Germline trimming cut 4 bases from V and 2 bases from J; bases unmatched to any gene: 3. The CDR3 has 16 residues. The germline CDR1 and CDR2 sequences are MNHNS and SASEGT. The CDR3 nucleotides are TGTGCCAGCAGTGTGGGACTAGCGGGGCCCACAGATACGCAGTATTTT. This codes for CASSVGLAGPTDTQYF.

The rearrangement joins TRBV4-3 to TRBJ2-3; the match to TRBD2 covers 13 bases. The CDR3 extends over 17 amino acids. Germline V CDR1 and CDR2: LGHNA, YSLEER. Trimming took 1 base from V and 6 from J; bases not matched to a gene: 7. CDR3: CASSQVTGTSGADTQYF. The CDR3 bases are TGCGCCAGCAGCCAAGTCACCGGGACTAGCGGGGCCGATACGCAGTATTTT.

The chain employs TRBV27 and TRBJ2-7; maybe TRBD2 (6 bases). CDR3 length: 17 amino acids. Trimming cost V 3 bases and J 4 bases, with 22 bases left between them. CDR1 MNHEY and CDR2 SMNVEV come from the germline V gene (reference sequence). CDR3 DNA: TGTGCCAGCAGTTTTTTCCGCCGCGGGACGGAGATTTACGAGCAGTACTTC. Residues: CASSFFRRGTEIYEQYF.

CDR3 bases: TGTGCCAGCAGTTTACGGTGGGGGGGAGATAGCAATCAGCCCCAGCATTTT. Amino acids: CASSLRWGGDSNQPQHF. V usage is TRBV28 and J usage is TRBJ1-5, with a tentative D call TRBD1 (5 bases). The V gene lost 2 bases and the J gene lost 0 bases, with 14 bases spanning the gap. The germline V gene encodes CDR1 MDHEN and CDR2 SYDVKM. This CDR3 region has 17 residues.

V and J are TRBV11-2 and TRBJ2-2, with D tentatively TRBD1 (6 bases). Trimming removed 3 bases from V and 4 bases from J, with 9 bases in between. This CDR3 is 14 amino acids long. Germline CDR1 reads SGHAT; CDR2 reads FQNNGV. CDR3: CASSFGQTTGELFF. CDR3 nucleotide sequence: TGTGCCAGCAGCTTCGGACAGACCACCGGGGAGCTGTTTTTT.

This chain uses TRBV27 with TRBJ2-1; D unresolved. The V gene's germline CDR1 is MNHEY and CDR2 SMNVEV (reference sequence). Trimming removed 3 bases from V and 2 bases from J, with 14 bases in between. CDR3 length: 16 residues. CDR3 amino acids: CASSFLASVAYNEQFF. The CDR3 coding sequence is TGTGCCAGCAGTTTCCTGGCCAGCGTCGCCTACAATGAGCAGTTCTTC.

This chain joins TRBV28 and TRBJ1-2; perhaps TRBD1 as D (6 bases). Looked up from germline, CDR1 is MDHEN and CDR2 is SYDVKM. The V end was cut by 5 bases, the J end by 2 bases, with 12 bases between. The CDR3 length is 14 residues. The CDR3 DNA follows: TGTGCCAGCAGTCCACAGGGCCCAAACTATGGCTACACCTTC. Translated, it gives CASSPQGPNYGYTF.

The V call is TRBV6-6, the J call TRBJ2-5, with 13 bases identical to TRBD2. This CDR3 contains 16 residues. Germline V gene lookup returns CDR1 MNHNY and CDR2 SVGAGI (reference sequence). V gave up 5 bases and J gave up 4 bases; unmatched junction bases: 7. For the CDR3, the DNA is TGTGCCAGCAGTGCATTCGGACTAGCGGGAGTAGAGACCCAGTACTTC. As protein: CASSAFGLAGVETQYF.

The chain joins TRBV25-1 to TRBJ2-2, with D uncertain. V lost 0 bases and J lost 6, with 14 bases in between. Germline V gene data show CDR1 as MGHDK and CDR2 as SYGVNS. The CDR3 loop spans 16 amino acids. CDR3 sequence: CASSEYGPLGAGELFF. DNA for the CDR3: TGTGCCAGCAGTGAATATGGGCCCCTAGGAGCCGGGGAGCTGTTTTTT.

J is TRBJ1-5 and V is TRBV5-6, with TRBD1 matching over 11 bases. The trim removed 5 bases at V and 1 base at J, leaving 8 bases unmatched. Germline V gene lookup returns CDR1 SGHDT and CDR2 YYEEEE. CDR3 length equals 17 residues. The chain's CDR3 is CASSYRTGGLSNQPQHF. In DNA, the CDR3 is TGTGCCAGCAGTTACCGGACAGGGGGCTTAAGCAATCAGCCCCAGCATTTT.

The rearrangement links TRBV21-1 to TRBJ2-7; TRBD2 is the table's D call, not checked against the DNA. TRBV21-1 is described as a pseudogene. This CDR3 region has 17 residues. CDR3 DNA: TGTGCCAGCAGCATGCGGGGGGGAGCCTCCAAAAAGAGGGAGCAGTACTTC. Translating it yields CASSMRGGASKKREQYF.

This chain links TRBV6-1 with TRBJ2-1; D is uncertain. The ends were cut back, 5 bases at V and 7 bases at J, with 9 bases in the middle. Germline V gene lookup returns CDR1 MNHNS and CDR2 SASEGT. The CDR3 spans 12 residues. The CDR3 here is CASSTRKNEQFF. The CDR3 bases are TGTGCCAGCAGTACCCGTAAGAATGAGCAGTTCTTC.

This rearrangement joins TRBV7-3 to TRBJ2-3; D gene uncertain. Germline V gene data show CDR1 as SGHTA and CDR2 as FQGTGA. This CDR3 region has 14 residues. Deletions cut 2 bases from V and 2 bases from J, with 8 bases between. This chain's CDR3 is CASSLGTITDTQYF. CDR3 DNA: TGTGCCAGCAGCTTAGGCACTATCACAGATACGCAGTATTTT.

The V gene is TRBV7-3, the J gene TRBJ1-2, with TRBD1 as a possible D gene (5 bases). There are 14 residues in the CDR3. V lost 6 bases and J lost 8, with 19 bases in between. The germline CDR1 and CDR2 sequences are SGHTA and FQGTGA. The CDR3 spells CASSPGFGGSGYTF. For the CDR3, the DNA is TGTGCCAGCAGTCCCGGATTTGGGGGATCGGGCTACACCTTC. Full variable domain (rest looked up from reference TRBV7-3 and TRBJ1-2): GAGVSQTPSNKVTEKGKYVELRCDPISGHTALYWYRQSLGQGPEFLIYFQGTGAADDSGLPNDRFFAVRPEGSVSTLKIQRTERGDSAVYLCASSPGFGGSGYTFGSGTRLTVV.

V gene TRBV9 combines with J gene TRBJ2-5, with D uncertain. This CDR3 comprises 13 residues. The V end lost 3 bases, the J end lost 3 bases, and 9 bases lay between the germline ends. Germline assignment: CDR1 SGDLS and CDR2 YYNGEE. The CDR3 reads CASSAVGKETQYF. The CDR3 coding sequence is TGTGCCAGCAGCGCGGTTGGTAAAGAGACCCAGTACTTC. Filled out from reference TRBV9 and TRBJ2-5, the complete variable domain reads DSGVTQTPKHLITATGQRVTLRCSPRSGDLSVYWYQQSLDQGLQFLIQYYNGEERAKGNILERFSAQQFPDLHSELNLSSLELGDSALYFCASSAVGKETQYFGPGTRLLVL.

The rearrangement uses TRBV5-1 and TRBJ1-1; D call uncertain. Germline V gives CDR1 SGHRS, CDR2 YFSETQ. This CDR3 spans 15 amino acids. V lost 2 bases to trimming and J lost 3 bases, with 14 bases between them. CDR3: CASSFSGIPDTEAFF. The CDR3 coding sequence is TGCGCCAGCAGCTTTTCTGGGATACCGGACACTGAAGCTTTCTTT.

The genes are TRBV5-1 and TRBJ2-3; tentatively, D is TRBD1 or TRBD2 (5 bases each). Trimming took off 3 bases at V and 0 bases at J, with 8 bases between the two ends. Per germline, CDR1 SGHRS and CDR2 YFSETQ. The CDR3 totals 14 residues. DNA of the CDR3: TGCGCCAGCAGCTACCGGGACAGCACAGATACGCAGTATTTT. This codes for CASSYRDSTDTQYF. Supplemented by reference TRBV5-1 and TRBJ2-3, the full variable domain reads KAGVTQTPRYLIKTRGQQVTLSCSPISGHRSVSWYQQTPGQGLQFLFEYFSETQRNKGNFPGRFSGRQFSNSRSEMNVSTLELGDSALYLCASSYRDSTDTQYFGPGTRLTVL.

The chain has TRBV27 and TRBJ2-3; D could derive from TRBD1 or TRBD2 (5 bases each). The CDR3 spans 15 residues. The V end lost 1 base, the J end lost 7 bases, and 15 bases lay between the germline ends. CDR1 is MNHEY, CDR2 SMNVEV, per germline (reference sequence). The CDR3 coding sequence is TGTGCCAGCAGTTTATGGGGGAACAGCCTCTATACGCAGTATTTT. It encodes CASSLWGNSLYTQYF.

This clone was seen only a few times. The V gene is TRBV6-5, the J gene TRBJ1-1; D uncertain. CDR3 length: 15 residues. V lost 4 bases to trimming and J lost 3 bases, with 15 bases between them. CDR1 is MNHEY, CDR2 SVGAGI, per germline. The DNA of the CDR3 is TGTGCCAGCAGTTCTCGCCCTTGGGTGGACACTGAAGCTTTCTTT. Translating gives CASSSRPWVDTEAFF.

The rearrangement joins TRBV28 to TRBJ1-3, with D hard to call. CDR3 length equals 15 residues. V lost 8 bases to trimming and J lost 0 bases, with 14 bases between them. The germline gives CDR1 MDHEN, CDR2 SYDVKM. CDR3 in amino acids: CASRDGSFSGNTIYF. The CDR3 region has the DNA TGTGCCAGCCGAGATGGCAGCTTCTCTGGAAACACCATATATTTT.